The 21 T cell receptor beta chains below come from one sample, sequenced in a study of cytomegalovirus exposure and HLA in healthy donors. PCR involved 60 Vbeta and 13 Jbeta primers. Measured with immunoSEQ multiplex PCR; TCRdb has only the in-frame clones, and not every one. The data contain over 200,000 clones, about 72% of them singletons. The sample taken for sequencing was PBMCs. The receptors here all came from a male donor in good health and CMV-seronegative.

V gene TRBV28 combines with J gene TRBJ1-2, with D uncertain. Per the germline V gene, CDR1 is MDHEN and CDR2 is SYDVKM. This CDR3 spans 15 amino acids. The V gene lost 3 bases and the J gene lost 8 bases, with 19 bases spanning the gap. CDR3 in DNA: TGTGCCAGCAGTTTTCGAGGGAAGGGCCGAAGAGGCTACACCTTC. This encodes CASSFRGKGRRGYTF.

This chain links TRBV5-1 with TRBJ2-1; TRBD2 matches at 8 bases. Looked up from germline, CDR1 is SGHRS and CDR2 is YFSETQ. The V and J ends lost 5 bases and 6 bases, in that order; junction bases with no gene match: 4. The CDR3 consists of 13 residues. CDR3 sequence reads: CASRSGLANEQFF. In DNA, the CDR3 is TGCGCCAGCAGATCTGGACTAGCCAATGAGCAGTTCTTC.

The chain joins TRBV23-1 to TRBJ2-7, with D possibly being TRBD1 (6 bases). TRBV23-1 is assigned to the ORF class and has an uncertain function. V lost 7 bases, J lost 0 bases, and 25 bases lay in between. This CDR3 spans 18 amino acids. The CDR3 protein is CASTNGAPDRGVSYEQYF. DNA of the CDR3: TGCGCCAGCACAAATGGGGCCCCGGACAGAGGTGTCTCCTACGAGCAGTACTTC.

V usage is TRBV5-1 and J usage is TRBJ2-7; a weak D match, TRBD1 (5 bases). CDR1 is SGHRS and CDR2 is YFSETQ in the germline V gene. The CDR3 sequence is 16 residues long. The V end lost 0 bases, the J end lost 0 bases, and 13 bases lay between the germline ends. For the CDR3, the DNA is TGCGCCAGCAGCTTGGTTCCAGGGCTAAGCTCCTACGAGCAGTACTTC. This codes for CASSLVPGLSSYEQYF.

This clone was detected only once. For the CDR3, the DNA is TGTGCCAGCAGCCGGAACCTCGGGGAGCAGTACTTC. Residues: CASSRNLGEQYF. The V call is TRBV7-9, the J call TRBJ2-7; D unresolved. The germline gives CDR1 SEHNR, CDR2 FQNEAQ (reference sequence). CDR3 size: 12 residues. V was cut by 5 bases and J by 7 bases, with 12 bases left in between.

This CDR3 reads CASLRAEARDNEQFF. The CDR3 DNA is TGTGCCAGCCTCCGAGCCGAGGCGCGAGACAATGAGCAGTTCTTC. V gene TRBV28 combines with J gene TRBJ2-1; D remains unclear. Per the germline V gene, CDR1 is MDHEN and CDR2 is SYDVKM. The ends were cut back, 8 bases at V and 5 bases at J, with 19 bases in the middle. There are 15 residues in the CDR3. Full variable domain (rest looked up from reference TRBV28 and TRBJ2-1): DVKVTQSSRYLVKRTGEKVFLECVQDMDHENMFWYRQDPGLGLRLIYFSYDVKMKEKGDIPEGYSVSREKKERFSLILESASTNQTSMYLCASLRAEARDNEQFFGPGTRLTVL.

The rearrangement links TRBV6-1 to TRBJ1-4; D remains unclear. The CDR3 contains 14 residues. Germline assignment: CDR1 MNHNS and CDR2 SASEGT. V was cut by 8 bases and J by 6 bases, with 16 bases left in between. The DNA of the CDR3 is TGTGCCAGCCACGGCCGGGTTGGAGATGAAAAACTGTTTTTT. It codes for CASHGRVGDEKLFF.

V gene TRBV4-1 combines with J gene TRBJ1-5; the match to TRBD1 covers 7 bases. Germline trimming cut 5 bases from V and 7 bases from J; bases unmatched to any gene: 17. CDR1 is MGHRA and CDR2 is YSYEKL in the germline V gene. The CDR3 has 17 amino acids. The CDR3 DNA is TGCGCCAGCAGCGACTCCCTCCTGGCGGGACAGATGCAGCCCCAGCATTTT. This codes for CASSDSLLAGQMQPQHF.

The V call is TRBV7-9, the J call TRBJ2-2; 10 bases are a match to TRBD2. The CDR3 totals 15 residues. Germline-derived CDR1 and CDR2 are SEHNR and FQNEAQ (reference sequence). With V trimmed by 5 bases and J by 6 bases, 6 bases remained unmatched. For the CDR3, the DNA is TGTGCCAGCAGCCCGAGCGGGAGGGTGCCCGGGGAGCTGTTTTTT. Its translation: CASSPSGRVPGELFF.

The V gene is TRBV7-9, the J gene TRBJ2-7, with TRBD1 identical over 7 bases. V shed 1 base and J 4 bases; nucleotides not matched to a gene: 7. This CDR3 is 15 amino acids long. Germline CDR1 SEHNR, CDR2 FQNEAQ (reference sequence). In DNA form, the CDR3 reads TGTGCCAGCAGCTTAGGTACGGGACAGTTTTACGAGCAGTACTTC. This sequence encodes CASSLGTGQFYEQYF.

The gene calls are TRBV11-3 and TRBJ2-7; the match to TRBD1 covers 7 bases. After removal of 1 base from V and 2 bases from J, the junction contained 2 bases not matched to a gene. Germline V gene data show CDR1 as SGHNT and CDR2 as YENEEA. The CDR3 spans 14 residues. CDR3 sequence: CASSLGTGTYEQYF. The CDR3 nucleotides are TGTGCCAGCAGCTTAGGGACAGGAACCTACGAGCAGTACTTC.

The CDR3 coding sequence is TGTGCCAGCAGCTTAGGAGGACTAGCGGGAGTGGGTGAGCAGTTCTTC. This translates into CASSLGGLAGVGEQFF. The genes are TRBV7-6 and TRBJ2-1; 13 bases match TRBD2. The V gene end was trimmed by 1 base and the J gene end by 9 bases; junction bases not matched to a gene: 6. There are 16 residues in the CDR3. Germline assignment: CDR1 SGHVS and CDR2 FNYEAQ.

This rearrangement joins TRBV30 to TRBJ2-1, with 8 bases that match TRBD2. Losses at the gene ends were 3 bases for V and 4 bases for J; bases not matched to a gene: 5. Germline V gene lookup returns CDR1 GTSNPN and CDR2 SVGIG (reference sequence). The CDR3 runs to 14 residues. The DNA of the CDR3 is TGTGCCTGGAGCGGGAGGGCCGGGTACAATGAGCAGTTCTTC. Its protein product is CAWSGRAGYNEQFF.

This chain uses TRBV30 with TRBJ2-7; 8 bases are a match to TRBD1. The CDR3 has 12 amino acids. Per the germline V gene, CDR1 is GTSNPN and CDR2 is SVGIG (reference sequence). Trimming at V came to 4 bases and at J to 4 bases, leaving 3 bases not matched to a gene. CDR3 in DNA: TGTGCCTGGACCAGGGGGCTTTACGAGCAGTACTTC. This translates into CAWTRGLYEQYF.

The J gene is TRBJ2-2, the V gene TRBV5-1; 14 bases fit TRBD2. V was pared by 7 bases and J by 3 bases, with 11 bases of the junction left unmatched. This CDR3 is built from 18 residues. The germline V gene has CDR1 SGHRS and CDR2 YFSETQ. DNA for the CDR3: TGCGCCAGCGGATACAAGTCGGGACTAGCGGGAGACACCGGGGAGCTGTTTTTT. This encodes CASGYKSGLAGDTGELFF.

This clone was picked up a small number of times. The chain has TRBV6-1 and TRBJ2-1; TRBD1 is a possible D gene (5 bases). CDR1 MNHNS and CDR2 SASEGT come from the germline V gene. V was cut by 4 bases and J by 5 bases, with 15 bases left in between. The CDR3 loop spans 15 amino acids. Here the CDR3 DNA reads TGTGCCAGCAGTGCCAGGGAATCCTATAACAATGAGCAGTTCTTC. Its translation is CASSARESYNNEQFF.

This chain links TRBV29-1 with TRBJ2-5; possibly TRBD1 for D (6 bases). The J call may be in error: the DNA end matches TRBJ2-7 better. Germline CDR1 SQVTM, CDR2 ANQGSEA. The CDR3 runs to 12 residues. CDR3 nucleotides: TGCAGCGTTGTCCACAGGGCCCACGAGCAGTACTTC. Translated, it gives CSVVHRAHEQYF.

The J gene is TRBJ2-5, the V gene TRBV5-1, with 16 bases fitting TRBD2. CDR1 and CDR2 (germline): SGHRS, YFSETQ. Trimming removed 0 bases from V and 4 bases from J; junction bases left unmatched: 3. CDR3 length: 17 amino acids. The CDR3 coding sequence is TGCGCCAGCAGCTTGGCGGGACTAGCGGGAGGGGGAGAGACCCAGTACTTC. The encoded protein is CASSLAGLAGGGETQYF.

The chain couples TRBV9 to TRBJ1-1, with 10 bases fitting TRBD1. The germline CDR1 and CDR2 sequences are SGDLS and YYNGEE. Trimming cost V 0 bases and J 5 bases; bases outside gene matches: 10. The CDR3 runs 17 residues. The CDR3 is CASSVAPSGTGETEAFF. The CDR3 coding sequence is TGTGCCAGCAGCGTAGCCCCGTCGGGGACAGGGGAAACTGAAGCTTTCTTT.

The genes are TRBV28 and TRBJ2-7; tentative D call: TRBD2 (5 bases). Germline V CDR1 and CDR2: MDHEN, SYDVKM. This CDR3 contains 14 residues. V dropped 6 bases and J dropped 2 bases, with 14 bases sitting between them. The CDR3 sequence: CASSPLTGTYEQYF. CDR3 in DNA: TGTGCCAGCAGCCCCCTGACGGGAACCTACGAGCAGTACTTC.

This rearrangement joins TRBV6-6 to TRBJ2-1, with 7 bases aligning to TRBD1. Trimming cost V 10 bases and J 6 bases; bases outside gene matches: 6. The germline V gene has CDR1 MNHNY and CDR2 SVGAGI (reference sequence). The CDR3 has 12 amino acids. CDR3 bases: TGTGCCACCGAGACAGGGTTCAATGAGCAGTTCTTC. Its protein product is CATETGFNEQFF.